These 31 T cell receptor beta chains share one sample of origin, sequenced in a study of T-cell reconstitution after alpha-beta-depleted transplantation in children. The library targeted TCRbeta and was prepared with unique molecular identifiers. TCRdb processed the PCR reads anew with MiXCR; each CDR3 protein has one entry. The sample includes around 17,000 distinct CDR3 sequences, approximately 5.5% of them seen just once. The sample in question was PBMCs, obtained before TCRalphabeta/CD19-depleted stem cell transplant. The receptors come from a boy younger than 18 with acute lymphoblastic leukemia, due to receive a stem cell transplant.

This clonotype came up many times. The gene calls are TRBV15 and TRBJ2-1, with 7 bases aligning to TRBD1. CDR1 and CDR2 (germline): LNHNV, YYDKDF (reference sequence). CDR3 length: 16 residues. J was trimmed by 2 bases and V by 5 bases; bases with no gene match: 9. This chain's CDR3 is CATSPATGFTYNEQFF. The CDR3 DNA sequence: TGTGCCACCAGCCCCGCGACAGGGTTTACCTACAATGAGCAGTTCTTC.

This clonotype appeared many times. The J gene is TRBJ2-1, the V gene TRBV28, with 8 bases fitting TRBD1. The CDR3 loop spans 16 amino acids. V dropped 5 bases and J dropped 2; count of bases not matched to a gene: 8. Germline V gene sequence: CDR1 MDHEN, CDR2 SYDVKM. The CDR3 nucleotides read TGTGCCAGCAGTCACTATACAGGGGGTGCCTACAATGAGCAGTTCTTC. It encodes CASSHYTGGAYNEQFF.

The table lists this clonotype with many counts. The V gene is TRBV5-4, the J gene TRBJ1-4; D perhaps matches TRBD1 (6 bases). V was shortened by 4 bases and J by 5 bases, with 9 bases between the two germline ends. The CDR3 totals 13 residues. Germline assignment: CDR1 SGHNT and CDR2 YYREEE (reference sequence). CDR3 region: CASSAGTNEKLFF. CDR3 DNA sequence: TGTGCCAGCAGCGCGGGGACAAATGAAAAACTGTTTTTT.

This clonotype was observed at least ten times. The chain uses TRBV6-5 and TRBJ1-5, with 7 bases identical to TRBD1. The ends lost 6 bases at V and 0 bases at J; junction bases unmatched: 5. Germline V gene lookup returns CDR1 MNHEY and CDR2 SVGAGI. CDR3 length: 15 residues. The CDR3 loop reads CASRGTAYSNQPQHF. The DNA of the CDR3 is TGTGCCAGCAGGGGGACAGCTTATAGCAATCAGCCCCAGCATTTT.

This clonotype was seen repeatedly, ten times or more. Written as DNA, the CDR3 is TGTGCCAGCAGAACCCTAGCGGGAGGGGGCTACGAGCAGTACTTC. Translating gives CASRTLAGGGYEQYF. J is TRBJ2-7 and V is TRBV6-5; the match to TRBD2 covers 12 bases. CDR3 length: 15 amino acids. From germline, CDR1 is MNHEY and CDR2 SVGAGI. The junction had 6 bases not matched to a gene; V was cut back by 6 bases and J by 3 bases.

This clonotype was recorded many times. V usage is TRBV24-1 and J usage is TRBJ2-2; tentative D call: TRBD1 (5 bases). This CDR3 is built from 14 residues. In germline, CDR1 is KGHDR, CDR2 SFDVKD. Trimming shortened V by 1 base and J by 3 bases, and 5 bases separated the two germline ends. This chain's CDR3 is CATSDFRDTGELFF. CDR3 bases: TGTGCCACCAGTGATTTCAGGGACACCGGGGAGCTGTTTTTT.

There are many counts of this clonotype. The chain joins TRBV28 to TRBJ1-4; 9 bases map to TRBD1. Germline V CDR1 and CDR2: MDHEN, SYDVKM. Trimming took 3 bases from V and 3 from J; bases not matched to a gene: 8. The CDR3 loop spans 17 amino acids. The CDR3 loop is CASSFLQGAFANEKLFF. CDR3 in DNA: TGTGCCAGCAGTTTCCTACAGGGGGCGTTCGCTAATGAAAAACTGTTTTTT.

The sample holds many counts of this clonotype. This chain uses TRBV12-3 or TRBV12-4 with TRBJ2-1, with TRBD2 matching 9 bases. Trimming removed 2 bases from V and 3 bases from J; junction bases left unmatched: 5. The CDR3 is made up of 16 amino acids. Written as DNA, the CDR3 is TGTGCCAGCAGTTTAATCTCTAGCGGGAACTACAATGAGCAGTTCTTC. It is translated as CASSLISSGNYNEQFF.

This clonotype was found many times. The rearrangement uses TRBV6-5 and TRBJ1-5; the D is unclear. V gave up 7 bases and J gave up 0 bases, with 10 bases separating them. Germline V lookup: CDR1 MNHEY, CDR2 SVGAGI. This CDR3 spans 14 amino acids. The CDR3 loop is CASTPGSSNQPQHF. The CDR3 nucleotides read TGTGCCAGCACCCCTGGGAGTAGCAATCAGCCCCAGCATTTT.

There are many counts of this clonotype. The V and J genes are TRBV5-1 and TRBJ2-5; possible D gene TRBD1, 6 bases. Germline V lookup: CDR1 SGHRS, CDR2 YFSETQ. This CDR3 region has 13 residues. Trimming stripped 4 bases from V and 5 bases from J, with 12 bases between. DNA of the CDR3: TGCGCCAGCAGCACCACAGGGTCGGAGACCCAGTACTTC. Amino acid sequence: CASSTTGSETQYF.

This clonotype was found many times. The J gene is TRBJ2-5, the V gene TRBV7-2; D remains ambiguous. Germline CDR1 SGHTA, CDR2 FQGNSA. There are 14 residues in the CDR3. The V end lost 5 bases, the J end lost 3 bases, and 13 bases lay between the germline ends. Written as DNA, the CDR3 is TGTGCCAGCAGCCGCTCCGGGTTGAAAGAGACCCAGTACTTC. Translating it yields CASSRSGLKETQYF.

This clonotype is medium-sized. The chain recombines TRBV12-3 or TRBV12-4 with TRBJ2-1, with 11 bases lining up with TRBD2. This CDR3 has 16 amino acids. V dropped 5 bases and J dropped 2; count of bases not matched to a gene: 5. CDR3 bases: TGTGCCAGCAGTACTAGCGGGGGAGTTCCCTACAATGAGCAGTTCTTC. It specifies CASSTSGGVPYNEQFF.

This clonotype was detected many times. The rearrangement links TRBV7-9 to TRBJ2-2, with D unclear. Germline V gene data show CDR1 as SEHNR and CDR2 as FQNEAQ (reference sequence). V lost 1 base, J lost 7 bases, and 10 bases lay in between. The CDR3 totals 14 residues. This CDR3 reads CASSLEPVSGELFF. CDR3 sequence (DNA): TGTGCCAGCAGCTTAGAACCTGTTAGCGGGGAGCTGTTTTTT.

This clonotype was counted many times. The rearrangement links TRBV14 to TRBJ2-3; D is uncertain. Germline-derived CDR1 and CDR2 are SGHDN and FVKESK. This CDR3 is 15 amino acids long. Trimming left V 0 bases short and J 2 bases short, with 9 bases between. The CDR3 nucleotides are TGTGCCAGCAGCCAAGACGTATTTTACACAGATACGCAGTATTTT. Amino acid sequence: CASSQDVFYTDTQYF.

This clonotype was seen many times. This chain links TRBV5-1 with TRBJ1-1, with D uncertain. From germline, CDR1 is SGHRS and CDR2 YFSETQ. The V end was cut by 7 bases, the J end by 0 bases, with 10 bases between. The CDR3 is 13 residues long. CDR3 bases: TGCGCCAGCCAAGGAGGGTTGAACACTGAAGCTTTCTTT. Its protein is CASQGGLNTEAFF.

This clonotype was detected ten times or more. V usage is TRBV5-8 and J usage is TRBJ1-4; TRBD1 might be the D (6 bases). Germline CDR1 and CDR2: SGHTS and YDEGEE. V was clipped by 4 bases and J by 8 bases, with 15 bases between them. CDR3 length equals 14 residues. The chain's CDR3 is CASSMGQGSEKLFF. The CDR3 nucleotides are TGTGCCAGCAGCATGGGACAAGGCTCGGAAAAACTGTTTTTT.

This clonotype is classed as medium-sized (0.01 to 0.1%). This sequence joins TRBV18 and TRBJ2-3, with 8 bases fitting TRBD1. Germline-derived CDR1 and CDR2 are KGHSH and LQKENI. The V gene end was trimmed by 3 bases and the J gene end by 2 bases; junction bases not matched to a gene: 4. The CDR3 is 15 residues long. The CDR3 DNA follows: TGTGCCAGCTCACCTGGACAGGGAACCACAGATACGCAGTATTTT. Its protein is CASSPGQGTTDTQYF.

This clonotype is categorized as medium-sized. The chain has TRBV5-1 and TRBJ2-7; TRBD2 aligns across 10 bases. Trimming at V came to 4 bases and at J to 5 bases, leaving 3 bases not matched to a gene. The CDR3 loop spans 13 amino acids. Germline CDR1 is SGHRS and CDR2 is YFSETQ. CDR3 sequence reads: CASSGGTSDEQYF. The CDR3 DNA sequence: TGCGCCAGCAGCGGCGGGACTAGCGACGAGCAGTACTTC.

This clonotype was recorded many times. The rearrangement uses TRBV20-1 and TRBJ1-5; D call uncertain. Germline V lookup: CDR1 DFQATT, CDR2 SNEGSKA (reference sequence). The ends were cut back, 1 base at V and 6 bases at J, with 13 bases in the middle. There are 14 residues in the CDR3. The chain's CDR3 is CSARVTREAQPQHF. The DNA of the CDR3 is TGCAGTGCTAGAGTCACGAGGGAGGCTCAGCCCCAGCATTTT.

This clonotype was picked up many times. This chain uses TRBV5-5 with TRBJ1-5; a possible D gene is TRBD1 (6 bases). CDR1 is SGHKS, CDR2 YYEKEE, per germline (reference sequence). The CDR3 spans 18 residues. The V end was cut by 0 bases, the J end by 4 bases, with 20 bases between. CDR3 region: CASSLVKGFGQGNQPQHF. DNA of the CDR3: TGTGCCAGCAGCTTGGTTAAGGGCTTCGGGCAGGGGAATCAGCCCCAGCATTTT.

This clonotype has at least ten counts. V and J are TRBV6-2 or TRBV6-3 and TRBJ1-1; D not certain. The V and J ends lost 6 bases and 5 bases respectively, with 7 bases between them. This CDR3 has 11 amino acids. CDR1 and CDR2 (germline): MNHEY, SVGEGT. CDR3 in DNA: TGTGCCAGCAGGGGGAGGACTGAAGCTTTCTTT. Its translation is CASRGRTEAFF.

This clonotype has at least ten counts. The J gene is TRBJ2-1, the V gene TRBV15, with 8 nucleotides matching TRBD1. The CDR3 is made up of 17 amino acids. Germline values: CDR1 LNHNV, CDR2 YYDKDF (reference sequence). The V and J ends lost 2 bases and 4 bases, in that order; junction bases with no gene match: 10. CDR3 region: CATSRKLNRGAYNEQFF. The CDR3 nucleotides read TGTGCCACCAGCAGAAAACTAAACAGGGGGGCTTACAATGAGCAGTTCTTC.

This clonotype was found many times. The V gene is TRBV3-1, the J gene TRBJ2-3; maybe TRBD2 (6 bases). The V gene's germline CDR1 is LGHDT and CDR2 YNNKEL (reference sequence). V lost 4 bases, J lost 4 bases, and 15 bases lay in between. CDR3 length: 15 residues. CDR3 sequence: CASSPKPLAPDTQYF. DNA for the CDR3: TGTGCCAGCAGCCCCAAGCCACTAGCCCCAGATACGCAGTATTTT.

In this sample, this clonotype turned up many times. This rearrangement joins TRBV2 to TRBJ1-6, with D hard to call. The CDR3 is 11 residues long. Germline V gives CDR1 SNHLY, CDR2 FYNNEI. The ends were cut back, 6 bases at V and 9 bases at J, with 6 bases in the middle. The CDR3 is CASRRFSPLHF. The CDR3 DNA follows: TGTGCCAGCAGAAGGTTTTCACCCCTCCACTTT.

This clonotype has at least ten counts. This chain joins TRBV29-1 and TRBJ2-7; 13 nucleotides align to TRBD2. Germline values: CDR1 SQVTM, CDR2 ANQGSEA. The CDR3 is 12 residues long. Germline trimming cut 7 bases from V and 5 bases from J; bases unmatched to any gene: 2. CDR3 sequence (DNA): TGCAGCGGGACTAGCGGGAGCAACGAGCAGTACTTC. Residues: CSGTSGSNEQYF.

This clonotype appeared many times. The gene calls are TRBV7-9 and TRBJ2-5; the D is unclear. The CDR3 is 14 amino acids. Per germline, CDR1 SEHNR and CDR2 FQNEAQ (reference sequence). V dropped 5 bases and J dropped 0 bases, with 10 bases sitting between them. Here the CDR3 DNA reads TGTGCCAGCAGCCAAATCCGGTACCAAGAGACCCAGTACTTC. Translation gives CASSQIRYQETQYF. Drawing the rest from reference TRBV7-9 and TRBJ2-5, the complete variable domain is DTGVSQNPRHKITKRGQNVTFRCDPISEHNRLYWYRQTLGQGPEFLTYFQNEAQLEKSRLLSDRFSAERPKGSFSTLEIQRTEQGDSAMYLCASSQIRYQETQYFGPGTRLLVL.

Many counts were recorded for this clonotype. The CDR3 DNA reads as TGTGCCAGCAGCTTTGGTCAGGGGGTCAATCAGCCCCAGCATTTT. Protein product: CASSFGQGVNQPQHF. The genes are TRBV7-2 and TRBJ1-5; TRBD1 aligns across 7 bases. J lost 3 bases, V lost 3 bases, and 5 bases had no gene match. CDR3 length: 15 amino acids. Germline V gene data show CDR1 as SGHTA and CDR2 as FQGNSA.

Ten or more counts support this clonotype. This chain joins TRBV2 and TRBJ2-1, with 10 bases identical to TRBD1. V gave up 5 bases and J gave up 0 bases; unmatched junction bases: 10. This CDR3 has 18 amino acids. Germline CDR1 reads SNHLY; CDR2 reads FYNNEI. CDR3 DNA: TGTGCCAGCAGTAGACAGGGGGCGATCTTCCGCTCCTACAATGAGCAGTTCTTC. Protein product: CASSRQGAIFRSYNEQFF.

This clonotype appeared many times. This chain links TRBV27 with TRBJ2-5, with D perhaps matching TRBD2 (5 bases). V was shortened by 8 bases and J by 0 bases, with 10 bases between the two germline ends. The length of the CDR3 is 13 residues. Germline assignment: CDR1 MNHEY and CDR2 SMNVEV (reference sequence). CDR3 coding DNA: TGTGCCAGCCGAGGGATTGACCAAGAGACCCAGTACTTC. Protein: CASRGIDQETQYF.

By share, this clonotype counts as medium-sized (0.01 to 0.1%). J is TRBJ2-1 and V is TRBV20-1; 12 bases line up with TRBD2. Germline V gene sequence: CDR1 DFQATT, CDR2 SNEGSKA (reference sequence). Losses at the gene ends were 1 base for V and 6 bases for J; bases not matched to a gene: 4. The CDR3 has 15 residues. CDR3 sequence (DNA): TGCAGTGCTAGAGCCGCGACTAGCGGGAGCAATGAGCAGTTCTTC. Residues: CSARAATSGSNEQFF.

This clonotype was seen at least ten times. This chain uses TRBV18 with TRBJ2-7; D may be TRBD1 (5 bases). The CDR3 is 12 residues long. V lost 5 bases and J 7 bases, leaving 12 bases between the germline ends. CDR1 KGHSH and CDR2 LQKENI come from the germline V gene. The CDR3 loop is CASSATDREQYF. CDR3 sequence (DNA): TGTGCCAGCTCAGCCACTGACAGAGAGCAGTACTTC.